This T cell receptor (beta chain) was recorded in a study of T cell responses to AZD1222 COVID-19 vaccine. CDR1 LGHDT and CDR2 YNNKEL come from the germline V gene (reference sequence). The CDR3 covers 15 residues. Trimming left V 0 bases short and J 4 bases short, with 13 bases between. General study results and limits: Vaccine-associated CD4 TCRs ranged over spike, dominating at 160-218 and 743-854. Two AZD1222 doses significantly raised spike-specific TCR breadth and depth over controls.

This clone appeared once. Its antigen is not identified. Assay used: immunoSEQ multiplex PCR; TCRdb lists only in-frame clones, some missing. Of about 76,000 clones listed, 70% to 80% were seen once; the top ten hold 25% to 30%. The input for sequencing was peripheral blood, taken 28 days after the second dose of the MenACWY control vaccine. The chain recombines TRBV3-1 (or the pseudogene TRBV3-2) with TRBJ2-7; D gene unclear. This TCR was sampled from an adult who received the MenACWY meningococcal vaccine as a control. The CDR3 protein is CASSQDPYRVYEQYF. The CDR3 region has the DNA TGTGCCAGCAGCCAAGATCCATATAGGGTATACGAGCAGTACTTC.